One sample yielded the 25 T cell receptor beta chains listed below, sequenced in a study of shared clonotypes between healthy human individuals. Naive CD8 cells comprised CD45RO-negative, CCR7-positively selected cells, excluding terminally differentiated effector memory CD45RA+ cells. Here immunoSEQ multiplex PCR was the method, and the copy in TCRdb shows in-frame clones only, minus some. Found here are 550,000 to 750,000 clones, just over 90% of them singletons; the top ten hold approximately 22%. The sequencing input was naive CD8+ T cells sorted from blood. The receptor source for this set is a man younger than 45 in good health.

As DNA, the CDR3 is TGTGCCAGTAGTATCGGACAGGGCCAAGAGACCCAGTACTTC. This gives the protein CASSIGQGQETQYF. This chain joins TRBV19 and TRBJ2-5; 8 bases match TRBD1. Per germline, CDR1 LNHDA and CDR2 SQIVND (reference sequence). J gave up 1 base and V 3 bases, and 1 base lay outside the gene matches. The CDR3 is 14 amino acids.

This chain links TRBV7-8 with TRBJ2-7; D is perhaps TRBD2 (5 bases). CDR3 length: 12 residues. CDR1 and CDR2 (germline): SGHVS, FQNEAQ. The V end lost 3 bases, the J end lost 3 bases, and 6 bases lay between the germline ends. CDR3 sequence reads: CASSFGLYEQYF. CDR3 DNA: TGTGCCAGCAGCTTCGGACTCTACGAGCAGTACTTC. The full variable domain, in which reference TRBV7-8 and TRBJ2-7 provide the parts outside the CDR3, is GAGVSQSPRYKVAKRGQDVALRCDPISGHVSLFWYQQALGQGPEFLTYFQNEAQLDKSGLPSDRFFAERPEGSVSTLKIQRTQQEDSAVYLCASSFGLYEQYFGPGTRLTVT.

The gene calls are TRBV7-8 and TRBJ2-7, with D unclear. This CDR3 contains 15 residues. V lost 5 bases and J 5 bases, leaving 19 bases between the germline ends. Per the germline V gene, CDR1 is SGHVS and CDR2 is FQNEAQ. The CDR3 DNA sequence: TGTGCCAGCAGCCACCGCGTCCCGCAATCCCACGAGCAGTACTTC. Amino acids: CASSHRVPQSHEQYF. The whole variable domain, remainder taken from reference TRBV7-8 and TRBJ2-7, is GAGVSQSPRYKVAKRGQDVALRCDPISGHVSLFWYQQALGQGPEFLTYFQNEAQLDKSGLPSDRFFAERPEGSVSTLKIQRTQQEDSAVYLCASSHRVPQSHEQYFGPGTRLTVT.

V usage is TRBV6-1 and J usage is TRBJ2-7; 7 positions match TRBD1. The germline V gene has CDR1 MNHNS and CDR2 SASEGT. The CDR3 has 14 amino acids. After removal of 4 bases from V and 0 bases from J, the junction contained 3 bases not matched to a gene. This CDR3 reads CASSGGQSSYEQYF. Written as DNA, the CDR3 is TGTGCCAGCAGTGGGGGACAGAGCTCCTACGAGCAGTACTTC.

This chain joins TRBV6-5 and TRBJ2-7; the match to TRBD2 covers 9 bases. V gave up 4 bases and J gave up 1 base; unmatched junction bases: 8. There are 16 residues in the CDR3. From germline, CDR1 is MNHEY and CDR2 SVGAGI. CDR3 loop: CASSSGLAERSYEQYF. CDR3 bases: TGTGCCAGCAGTTCGGGACTAGCAGAAAGATCCTACGAGCAGTACTTC.

This clone is a singleton in its sample. The J gene is TRBJ2-2, the V gene TRBV6-4, with unresolved D. V lost 3 bases, J lost 4 bases, and 6 bases lay in between. The CDR3 spans 13 residues. CDR1 is MRHNA and CDR2 is SNTAGT in the germline V gene. The CDR3 here is CASSEIGTGELFF. The DNA for the CDR3 is TGTGCCAGCAGTGAGATTGGCACCGGGGAGCTGTTTTTT.

The chain carries TRBV7-9 and TRBJ2-1; the match to TRBD1 covers 7 bases. The V gene's germline CDR1 is SEHNR and CDR2 FQNEAQ (reference sequence). The CDR3 covers 16 residues. Losses at the gene ends were 6 bases for V and 1 base for J; bases not matched to a gene: 9. Here the CDR3 reads CASSRTGEPSYNEQFF. CDR3 sequence (DNA): TGTGCCAGCAGTCGAACAGGGGAACCTTCCTACAATGAGCAGTTCTTC.

The chain carries TRBV4-1 and TRBJ2-1; possible D gene TRBD1, 5 bases. Trimming took off 2 bases at V and 7 bases at J, with 12 bases between the two ends. Germline V CDR1 and CDR2: MGHRA, YSYEKL. This CDR3 comprises 14 residues. In nucleotides, the CDR3 is TGCGCCAGCAGCCAACAGGGCCTCGGAAATGAGCAGTTCTTC. Its translation is CASSQQGLGNEQFF.

The chain couples TRBV5-8 to TRBJ1-1, with TRBD1 as a possible D gene (5 bases). Germline V lookup: CDR1 SGHTS, CDR2 YDEGEE. This CDR3 spans 12 amino acids. Deletions cut 4 bases from V and 6 bases from J, with 10 bases between. CDR3 bases: TGTGCCAGCAGCCAGACAGTTGCTGAAGCTTTCTTT. Protein: CASSQTVAEAFF.

This clone was seen a single time. The V call is TRBV7-8, the J call TRBJ2-7, with D possibly being TRBD2 (5 bases). Trimming left V 7 bases short and J 7 bases short, with 17 bases between. The CDR3 has 13 amino acids. Germline CDR1 is SGHVS and CDR2 is FQNEAQ. In DNA, the CDR3 is TGTGCCAGCACCCCGGGCGGGCAGGAAGAGCAGTACTTC. It specifies CASTPGGQEEQYF.

The chain couples TRBV7-2 to TRBJ1-4; the D is unclear. The CDR3 is made up of 13 amino acids. V dropped 1 base and J dropped 15 bases, with 15 bases sitting between them. CDR1 is SGHTA and CDR2 is FQGNSA in the germline V gene. CDR3 in DNA: TGTGCCAGCAGCTTAGAGGCAGCCCCCACGGTGTTTTTT. This sequence encodes CASSLEAAPTVFF.

This chain links TRBV5-8 with TRBJ2-7, with D possibly matching TRBD2 (6 bases). The V gene lost 3 bases and the J gene lost 0 bases, with 13 bases spanning the gap. Germline V gene sequence: CDR1 SGHTS, CDR2 YDEGEE. The CDR3 consists of 15 residues. CDR3 residues: CASSSREGSSYEQYF. In nucleotides, the CDR3 is TGTGCCAGCAGCTCGCGGGAAGGGAGCTCCTACGAGCAGTACTTC. The full variable domain, in which reference TRBV5-8 and TRBJ2-7 provide the parts outside the CDR3, is EAGVTQSPTHLIKTRGQQATLRCSPISGHTSVYWYQQALGLGLQFLLWYDEGEERNRGNFPPRFSGRQFPNYSSELNVNALELEDSALYLCASSSREGSSYEQYFGPGTRLTVT.

This chain joins TRBV7-9 and TRBJ1-2; D is perhaps TRBD1 (6 bases). Looked up from germline, CDR1 is SEHNR and CDR2 is FQNEAQ (reference sequence). Trimming removed 4 bases at V and 1 base at J, with 16 bases between. The CDR3 covers 16 residues. CDR3 sequence: CASSSRQETDNYGYTF. CDR3 coding DNA: TGTGCCAGCAGCTCCAGACAGGAGACCGATAACTATGGCTACACCTTC. Full variable domain (remainder filled in from reference TRBV7-9 and TRBJ1-2): DTGVSQNPRHKITKRGQNVTFRCDPISEHNRLYWYRQTLGQGPEFLTYFQNEAQLEKSRLLSDRFSAERPKGSFSTLEIQRTEQGDSAMYLCASSSRQETDNYGYTFGSGTRLTVV.

The rearrangement links TRBV27 to TRBJ1-2; 8 nucleotides align to TRBD1. With V trimmed by 3 bases and J by 6 bases, 6 bases remained unmatched. CDR3 size: 14 residues. From germline, CDR1 is MNHEY and CDR2 SMNVEV (reference sequence). CDR3 amino acids: CASSFLAGGDGYTF. CDR3 coding DNA: TGTGCCAGCAGTTTCTTGGCAGGGGGCGATGGCTACACCTTC.

This chain joins TRBV4-1 and TRBJ2-4, with TRBD1 as a possible D gene (6 bases). Trimming shortened V by 1 base and J by 7 bases, and 8 bases separated the two germline ends. CDR3 length equals 13 residues. Germline CDR1 is MGHRA and CDR2 is YSYEKL. The chain's CDR3 is CASSQGQGNIQYF. CDR3 sequence (DNA): TGCGCCAGCAGCCAAGGGCAGGGGAACATTCAGTACTTC.

This chain connects TRBV7-6 to TRBJ2-2; TRBD2 agrees at 8 bases. Losses at the gene ends were 10 bases for V and 6 bases for J; bases not matched to a gene: 4. CDR3 length: 12 amino acids. Germline values: CDR1 SGHVS, CDR2 FNYEAQ. The CDR3 DNA is TGTGCCATCCCGGGAGGGTCCGGGGAGCTGTTTTTT. Encoded protein: CAIPGGSGELFF. Complete variable domain (other parts from reference TRBV7-6 and TRBJ2-2): GAGVSQSPRYKVTKRGQDVALRCDPISGHVSLYWYRQALGQGPEFLTYFNYEAQQDKSGLPNDRFSAERPEGSISTLTIQRTEQRDSAMYRCAIPGGSGELFFGEGSRLTVL.

The V call is TRBV7-6, the J call TRBJ2-2; 9 nucleotides agree with TRBD2. The germline gives CDR1 SGHVS, CDR2 FNYEAQ. Unmatched junction bases numbered 9, after V lost 7 bases and J lost 6 bases. The CDR3 totals 15 residues. The CDR3 region is CASTQGAGGSGELFF. CDR3 in DNA: TGTGCCAGCACCCAAGGGGCGGGAGGGTCCGGGGAGCTGTTTTTT.

The chain couples TRBV27 to TRBJ2-1; the D call may be TRBD1 or TRBD2 (5 bases each). This CDR3 region has 19 residues. The ends were cut back, 0 bases at V and 0 bases at J, with 18 bases in the middle. CDR1 is MNHEY, CDR2 SMNVEV, per germline (reference sequence). The CDR3 DNA reads TGTGCCAGCAGTTTATCCCCCCGGGGCGCATACCCCTCCTACAATGAGCAGTTCTTC. It is translated as CASSLSPRGAYPSYNEQFF.

For the CDR3, the DNA is TGCGCCAGCAGTCCAAGCCCGGGATTTCACAATGAGCAGTTCTTC. Its translation is CASSPSPGFHNEQFF. The chain couples TRBV10-1 to TRBJ2-1, with D tentatively TRBD2 (5 bases). CDR1 and CDR2 (germline): WNHNN, SYGVQD (reference sequence). The germline V and J ends were trimmed by 5 bases and 5 bases, with 16 bases remaining between them. The CDR3 covers 15 residues.

The gene calls are TRBV4-2 and TRBJ2-7; 14 bases fit TRBD2. CDR1 is LGHNA and CDR2 is YNFKEQ in the germline V gene. J lost 7 bases, V lost 0 bases, and 8 bases had no gene match. The CDR3 has 17 residues. DNA for the CDR3: TGTGCCAGCAGCCAAGAACTGGGACTAGCGGGAGTTTATGAGCAGTACTTC. It yields the protein CASSQELGLAGVYEQYF.

V gene TRBV11-2 combines with J gene TRBJ2-1; D is unresolved. This CDR3 spans 13 amino acids. Germline V gene sequence: CDR1 SGHAT, CDR2 FQNNGV. V was pared by 0 bases and J by 9 bases, with 9 bases between. For the CDR3, the DNA is TGTGCCAGCAGCTTAGAAGCTGGCGGTGAGCAGTTCTTC. Protein sequence: CASSLEAGGEQFF.

The V and J genes are TRBV7-2 and TRBJ1-1; no clear D. V was shortened by 3 bases and J by 1 base, with 9 bases between the two germline ends. The CDR3 is made up of 14 amino acids. Germline-derived CDR1 and CDR2 are SGHTA and FQGNSA. CDR3 nucleotide sequence: TGTGCCAGCAGCTTCCTTGGGCAGAACACTGAAGCTTTCTTT. It is translated as CASSFLGQNTEAFF.

The rearrangement joins TRBV29-1 to TRBJ1-1; unclear D gene. CDR3 length: 14 residues. Germline V gene sequence: CDR1 SQVTM, CDR2 ANQGSEA. Trimming shortened V by 6 bases and J by 1 base, and 15 bases separated the two germline ends. The CDR3, as DNA: TGCAGCGTCGTCAATTTGCAGTCGAACACTGAAGCTTTCTTT. Its protein is CSVVNLQSNTEAFF.

The chain links TRBV19 to TRBJ2-1, with D perhaps TRBD1 (5 bases). V lost 8 bases, J lost 9 bases, and 17 bases lay in between. Germline V gene data show CDR1 as LNHDA and CDR2 as SQIVND (reference sequence). The CDR3 extends over 13 amino acids. This CDR3 is CASRPSGMAEQFF. In DNA form, the CDR3 reads TGTGCCAGTCGTCCCTCAGGGATGGCTGAGCAGTTCTTC.

The chain is built from TRBV27 and TRBJ1-4; 8 bases are a match to TRBD1. The CDR3 runs 14 residues. The V segment lost 5 bases and the J segment 8 bases; nucleotides outside the gene matches: 7. Germline values: CDR1 MNHEY, CDR2 SMNVEV (reference sequence). CDR3 sequence reads: CASSPGQGREKLFF. The CDR3 nucleotides read TGTGCCAGCAGTCCCGGACAGGGAAGAGAAAAACTGTTTTTT.